The clone carrying this T cell receptor beta chain was seen a single time. Original data processing: Amplified reference gene primers provided the basis for estimating nucleated cell counts. The repertoire was sequenced with immunoSEQ multiplex PCR; TCRdb's copy has only in-frame clones and lacks some. V and J calls and clone size are copied from that table; D and trimming were computed from the DNA. The table shows some 93,000 clones, with 80% to 90% occurring only once. The entry originates in a study of blood T cell repertoires in COVID-19. Study in general: The samples span acute and convalescent COVID-19 from the United States, Italy and Spain. PBMCs, B-cell-depleted T cells, or T cells were the source of the cDNA or gDNA that made up the material.

Germline V gene lookup returns CDR1 SNHLY and CDR2 FYNNEI. This CDR3 is 13 amino acids long. The trim removed 8 bases at V and 8 bases at J, leaving 9 bases unmatched. Sequenced input: peripheral blood. The clonotype originates from a man aged 60 to 69 with acute or convalescent COVID-19. The chain recombines TRBV2 with TRBJ1-2; TRBD1 matches 9 bases. Here the CDR3 DNA reads TGTGCCAGCCAGGGACAGGGCGTAGTGGGCTACACCTTC. Protein product: CASQGQGVVGYTF.